This record concerns one T cell receptor (beta chain) sequence. From RNA transcripts, TCR beta CDR3 regions were amplified. A set of HTBI primers served as the primers for a first-round RT-PCR of the TCR CDR3. TCRdb passed the multiplex PCR reads through MiXCR, listing each CDR3 protein once. This sample has around 340,000 distinct CDR3 sequences, with over 15% found just once. These data belong to a study of T cells in Graves' hyperthyroidism and ophthalmopathy. CDR3 length: 13 residues. The ends lost 5 bases at V and 3 bases at J; junction bases unmatched: 4. Looked up from germline, CDR1 is LNHDA and CDR2 is SQIVND (reference sequence).

The sequenced sample was blood. This receptor was obtained from a man aged 25 to 45 with Graves' hyperthyroidism. V gene TRBV19 combines with J gene TRBJ2-7; 7 nucleotides line up with TRBD1. CDR3 loop: CASSENRGYEQYF. The CDR3 nucleotides are TGTGCCAGTAGTGAGAACAGGGGCTACGAGCAGTACTTC.